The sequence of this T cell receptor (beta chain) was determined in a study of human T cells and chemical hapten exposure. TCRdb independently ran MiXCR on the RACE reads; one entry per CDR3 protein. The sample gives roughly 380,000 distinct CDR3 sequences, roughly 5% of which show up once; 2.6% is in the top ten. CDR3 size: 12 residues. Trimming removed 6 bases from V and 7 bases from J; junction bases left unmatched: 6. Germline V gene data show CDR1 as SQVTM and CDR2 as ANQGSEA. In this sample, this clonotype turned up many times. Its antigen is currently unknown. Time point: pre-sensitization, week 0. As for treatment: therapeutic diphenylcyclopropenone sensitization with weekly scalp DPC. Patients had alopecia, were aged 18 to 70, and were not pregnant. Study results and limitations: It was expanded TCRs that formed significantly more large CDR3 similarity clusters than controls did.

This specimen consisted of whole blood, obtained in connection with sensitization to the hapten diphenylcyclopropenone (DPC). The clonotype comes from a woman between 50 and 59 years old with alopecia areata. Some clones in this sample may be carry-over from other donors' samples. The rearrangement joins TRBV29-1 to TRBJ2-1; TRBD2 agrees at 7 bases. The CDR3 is CSVSGGRNEQFF. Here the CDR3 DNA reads TGCAGCGTGAGCGGCGGGAGAAATGAGCAGTTCTTC.